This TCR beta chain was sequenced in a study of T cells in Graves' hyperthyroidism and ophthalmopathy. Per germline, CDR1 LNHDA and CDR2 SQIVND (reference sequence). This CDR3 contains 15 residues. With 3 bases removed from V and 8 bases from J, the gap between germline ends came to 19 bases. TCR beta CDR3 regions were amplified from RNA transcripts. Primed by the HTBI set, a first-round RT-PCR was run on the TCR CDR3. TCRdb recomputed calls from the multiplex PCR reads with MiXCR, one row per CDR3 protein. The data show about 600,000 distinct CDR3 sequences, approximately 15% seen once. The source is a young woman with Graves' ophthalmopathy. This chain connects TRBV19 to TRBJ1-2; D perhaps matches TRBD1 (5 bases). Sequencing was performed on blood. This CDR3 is CASSIGGATSSGYTF. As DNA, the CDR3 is TGTGCCAGTAGTATTGGGGGAGCAACCTCTTCAGGCTACACCTTC.